The entry below describes one T cell receptor beta chain. V shed 3 bases, J shed 0 bases, and the junction held 2 bases outside the gene matches. The CDR3 has 16 residues. The germline V gene encodes CDR1 SGDLS and CDR2 YYNGEE. The sample is drawn from a study of T cell changes during pregnancy in multiple sclerosis. Data came from immunoSEQ multiplex PCR; TCRdb stores just in-frame clones and leaves some out. The repertoire holds 50,000 to 70,000 clones, with around nine tenths as singletons. This receptor was identified in a female donor with multiple sclerosis, enrolled in a pregnancy study. V is TRBV9 and J is TRBJ2-3, with 12 bases that match TRBD2. Here the sequenced sample was CD8+ T cells from peripheral blood mononuclear cells, taken before pregnancy. CDR3: CASSASGGGSTDTQYF. Here the CDR3 DNA reads TGTGCCAGCAGCGCTAGCGGGGGGGGGAGCACAGATACGCAGTATTTT.